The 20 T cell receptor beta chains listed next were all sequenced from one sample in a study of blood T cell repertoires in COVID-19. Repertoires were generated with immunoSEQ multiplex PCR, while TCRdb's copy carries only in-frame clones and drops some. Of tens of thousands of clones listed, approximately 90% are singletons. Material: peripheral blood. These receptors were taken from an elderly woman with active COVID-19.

CDR3 coding DNA: TGTGCCAGTAAGGAGGAGGGCGCCCGCTCTGGGGCCAACGTCCTGACTTTC. It encodes CASKEEGARSGANVLTF. This chain connects TRBV19 to TRBJ2-6; weak D call: TRBD2 (6 bases). The V gene lost 7 bases and the J gene lost 0 bases, with 16 bases spanning the gap. This CDR3 has 17 amino acids. Germline-derived CDR1 and CDR2 are LNHDA and SQIVND (reference sequence).

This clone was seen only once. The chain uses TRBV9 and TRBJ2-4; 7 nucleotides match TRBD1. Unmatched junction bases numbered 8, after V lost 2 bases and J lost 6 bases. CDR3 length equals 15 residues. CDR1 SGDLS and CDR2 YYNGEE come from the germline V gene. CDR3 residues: CASSVGGTGANIQYF. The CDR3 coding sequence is TGTGCCAGCAGCGTGGGCGGTACAGGGGCAAACATTCAGTACTTC. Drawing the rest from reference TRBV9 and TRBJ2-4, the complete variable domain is DSGVTQTPKHLITATGQRVTLRCSPRSGDLSVYWYQQSLDQGLQFLIQYYNGEERAKGNILERFSAQQFPDLHSELNLSSLELGDSALYFCASSVGGTGANIQYFGAGTRLSVL.

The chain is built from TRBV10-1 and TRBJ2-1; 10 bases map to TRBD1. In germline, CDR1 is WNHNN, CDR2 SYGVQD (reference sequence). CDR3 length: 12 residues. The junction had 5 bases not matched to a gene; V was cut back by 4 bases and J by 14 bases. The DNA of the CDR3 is TGCGCCAGCAGTGCGGGACAGGGGACAGAGTTCTTC. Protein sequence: CASSAGQGTEFF.

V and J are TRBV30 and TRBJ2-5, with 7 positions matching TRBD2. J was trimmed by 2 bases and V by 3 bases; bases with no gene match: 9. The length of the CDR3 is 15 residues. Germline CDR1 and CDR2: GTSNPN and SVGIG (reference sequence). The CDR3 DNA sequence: TGTGCCTGGAGGGGTATAGCGGGTTCTCAAGAGACCCAGTACTTC. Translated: CAWRGIAGSQETQYF. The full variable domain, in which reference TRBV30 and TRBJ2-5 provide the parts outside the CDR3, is SQTIHQWPATLVQPVGSPLSLECTVEGTSNPNLYWYRQAAGRGLQLLFYSVGIGQISSEVPQNLSASRPQDRQFILSSKKLLLSDSGFYLCAWRGIAGSQETQYFGPGTRLLVL.

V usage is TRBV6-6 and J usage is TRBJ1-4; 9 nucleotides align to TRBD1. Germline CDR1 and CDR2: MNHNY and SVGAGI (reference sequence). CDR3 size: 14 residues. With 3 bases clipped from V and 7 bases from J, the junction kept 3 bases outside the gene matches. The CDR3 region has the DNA TGTGCCAGCAGTTATTTGGGACAGGGTGAAAAACTGTTTTTT. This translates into CASSYLGQGEKLFF.

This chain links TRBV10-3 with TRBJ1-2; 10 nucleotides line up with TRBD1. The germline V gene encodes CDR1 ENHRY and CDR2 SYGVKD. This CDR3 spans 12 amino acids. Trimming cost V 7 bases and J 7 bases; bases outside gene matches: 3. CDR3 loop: CAITGTGVGYTF. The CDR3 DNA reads TGTGCCATCACCGGGACAGGGGTTGGCTACACCTTC.

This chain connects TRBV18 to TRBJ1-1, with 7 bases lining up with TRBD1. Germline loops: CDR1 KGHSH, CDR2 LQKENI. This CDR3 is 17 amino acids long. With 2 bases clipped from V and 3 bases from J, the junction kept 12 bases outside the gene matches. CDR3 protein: CASSPRGQMLGDTEAFF. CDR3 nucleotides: TGTGCCAGCTCACCAAGGGGGCAAATGCTCGGCGACACTGAAGCTTTCTTT.

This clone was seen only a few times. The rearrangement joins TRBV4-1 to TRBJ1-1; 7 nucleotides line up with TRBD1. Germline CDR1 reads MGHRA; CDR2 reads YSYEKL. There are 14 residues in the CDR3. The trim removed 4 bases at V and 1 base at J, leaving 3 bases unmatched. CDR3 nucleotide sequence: TGCGCCAGCAGCCTGGGACAGTCGAACACTGAAGCTTTCTTT. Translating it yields CASSLGQSNTEAFF.

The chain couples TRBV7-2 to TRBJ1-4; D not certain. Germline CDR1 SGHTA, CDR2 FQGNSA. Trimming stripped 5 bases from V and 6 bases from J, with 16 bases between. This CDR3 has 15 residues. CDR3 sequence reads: CASSARTPRDEKLFF. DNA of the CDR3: TGTGCCAGCAGCGCCCGGACGCCGAGGGATGAAAAACTGTTTTTT.

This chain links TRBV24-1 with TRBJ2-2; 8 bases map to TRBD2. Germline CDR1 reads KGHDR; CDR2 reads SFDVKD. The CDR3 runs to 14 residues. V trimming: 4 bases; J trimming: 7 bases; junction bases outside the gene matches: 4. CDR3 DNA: TGTGCCACCAGTGACGCGGGGGGCAGCGGGGAGCTGTTTTTT. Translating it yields CATSDAGGSGELFF.

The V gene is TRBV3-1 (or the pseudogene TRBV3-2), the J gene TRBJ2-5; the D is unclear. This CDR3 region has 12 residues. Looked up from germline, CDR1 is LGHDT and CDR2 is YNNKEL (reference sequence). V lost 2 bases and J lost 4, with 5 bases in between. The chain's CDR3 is CASSQSRETQYF. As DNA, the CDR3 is TGTGCCAGCAGCCAATCTCGAGAGACCCAGTACTTC.

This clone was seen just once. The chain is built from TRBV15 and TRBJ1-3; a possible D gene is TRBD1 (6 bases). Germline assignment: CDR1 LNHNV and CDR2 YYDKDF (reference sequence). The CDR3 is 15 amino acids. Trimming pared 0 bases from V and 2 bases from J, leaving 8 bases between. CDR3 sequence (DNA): TGTGCCACCAGCAGAGATCCAGGGGCTGGAAACACCATATATTTT. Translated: CATSRDPGAGNTIYF.

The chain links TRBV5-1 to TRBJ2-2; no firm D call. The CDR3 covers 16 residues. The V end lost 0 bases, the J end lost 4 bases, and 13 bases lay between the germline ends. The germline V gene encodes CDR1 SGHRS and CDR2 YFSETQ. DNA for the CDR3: TGCGCCAGCAGCTTGGCCCCTACTATCGGCACCGGGGAGCTGTTTTTT. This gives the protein CASSLAPTIGTGELFF.

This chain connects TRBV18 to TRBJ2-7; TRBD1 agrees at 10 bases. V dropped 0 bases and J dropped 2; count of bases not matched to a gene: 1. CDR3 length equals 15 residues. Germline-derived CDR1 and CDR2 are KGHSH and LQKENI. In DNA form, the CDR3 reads TGTGCCAGCTCACCACCCGGGACAGGGGCCTACGAGCAGTACTTC. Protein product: CASSPPGTGAYEQYF.

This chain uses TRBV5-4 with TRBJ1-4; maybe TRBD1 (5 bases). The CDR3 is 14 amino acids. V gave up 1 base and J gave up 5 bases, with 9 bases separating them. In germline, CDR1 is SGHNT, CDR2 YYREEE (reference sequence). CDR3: CASSLQGINEKLFF. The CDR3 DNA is TGTGCCAGCAGCTTGCAGGGAATAAATGAAAAACTGTTTTTT.

CDR3 coding DNA: TGTGCCAGCAGCTTCGGGGCTAGCGGGGGGACCTTATACAATGAGCAGTTCTTC. Its translation: CASSFGASGGTLYNEQFF. The chain is built from TRBV5-6 and TRBJ2-1; 11 bases fit TRBD2. Germline loops: CDR1 SGHDT, CDR2 YYEEEE. The V and J ends lost 2 bases and 4 bases, in that order; junction bases with no gene match: 11. The CDR3 contains 18 residues.

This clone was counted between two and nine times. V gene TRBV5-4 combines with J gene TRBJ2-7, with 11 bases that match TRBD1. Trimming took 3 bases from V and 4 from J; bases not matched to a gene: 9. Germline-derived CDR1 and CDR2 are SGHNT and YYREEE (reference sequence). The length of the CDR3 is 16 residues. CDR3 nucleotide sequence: TGTGCCAGCAGCTACCCCCGGACAGGGGGCCAATACGAGCAGTACTTC. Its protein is CASSYPRTGGQYEQYF.

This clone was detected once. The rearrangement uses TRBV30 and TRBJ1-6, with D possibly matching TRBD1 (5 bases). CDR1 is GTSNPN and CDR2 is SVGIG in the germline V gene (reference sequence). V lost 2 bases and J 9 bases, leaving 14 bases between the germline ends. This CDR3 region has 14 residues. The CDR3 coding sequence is TGTGCCTGGAGTCTAACAGGTGGTAGTTCACCCCTCCACTTT. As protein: CAWSLTGGSSPLHF.

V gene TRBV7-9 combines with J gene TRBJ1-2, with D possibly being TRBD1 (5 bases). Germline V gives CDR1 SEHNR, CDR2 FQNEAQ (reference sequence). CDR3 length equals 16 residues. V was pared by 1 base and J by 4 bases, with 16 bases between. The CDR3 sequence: CASSLEGAGGGYGYTF. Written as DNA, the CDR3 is TGTGCCAGCAGCTTAGAAGGAGCCGGGGGGGGCTATGGCTACACCTTC.

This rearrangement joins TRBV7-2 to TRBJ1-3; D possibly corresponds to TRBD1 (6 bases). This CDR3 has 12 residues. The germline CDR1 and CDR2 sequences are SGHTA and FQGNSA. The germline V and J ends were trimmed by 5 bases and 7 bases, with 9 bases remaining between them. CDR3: CASSRDRNTIYF. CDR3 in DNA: TGTGCCAGCAGCCGAGACAGGAACACCATATATTTT.